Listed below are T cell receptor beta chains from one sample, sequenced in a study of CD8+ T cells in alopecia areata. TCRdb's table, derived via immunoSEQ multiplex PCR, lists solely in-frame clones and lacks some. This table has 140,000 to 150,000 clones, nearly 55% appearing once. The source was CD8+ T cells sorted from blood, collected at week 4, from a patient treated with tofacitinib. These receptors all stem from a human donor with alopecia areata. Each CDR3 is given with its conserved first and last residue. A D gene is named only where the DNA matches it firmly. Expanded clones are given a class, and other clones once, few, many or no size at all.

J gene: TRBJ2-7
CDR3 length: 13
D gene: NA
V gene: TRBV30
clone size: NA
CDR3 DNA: TGTGCCTGGATGGCGGACACCCTAAGCGAGCAGTACTTC
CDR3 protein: CAWMADTLSEQYF

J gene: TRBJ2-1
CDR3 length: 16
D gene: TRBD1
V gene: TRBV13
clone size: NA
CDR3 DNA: TGTGCCAGCAGCTTAGTCGGGGACAGCTCCTACAATGAGCAGTTCTTC
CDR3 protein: CASSLVGDSSYNEQFF

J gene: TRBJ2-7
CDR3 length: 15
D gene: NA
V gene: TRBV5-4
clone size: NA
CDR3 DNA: TGTGCCAGCAGCTACACCAGGGGGGTATTATACGAGCAGTACTTC
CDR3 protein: CASSYTRGVLYEQYF

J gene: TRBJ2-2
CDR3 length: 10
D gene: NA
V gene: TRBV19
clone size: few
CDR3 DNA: TGTGCCAGTAGTAATGGGGAGCTGTTTTTT
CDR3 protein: CASSNGELFF

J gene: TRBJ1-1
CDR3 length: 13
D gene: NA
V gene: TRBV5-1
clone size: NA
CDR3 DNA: TGCGCCAGCAGCTTTCCTGACAGCACTGAAGCTTTCTTT
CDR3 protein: CASSFPDSTEAFF

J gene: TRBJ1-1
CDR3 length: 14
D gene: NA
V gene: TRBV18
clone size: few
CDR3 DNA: TGTGCCAGCTCCCTTAGAATAATGAACACTGAAGCTTTCTTT
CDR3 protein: CASSLRIMNTEAFF

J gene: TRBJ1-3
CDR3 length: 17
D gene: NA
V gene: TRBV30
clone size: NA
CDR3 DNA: TGTGCCTGGCCCCAGGAGAGACTCTCGAGGTCTGGAAACACCATATATTTT
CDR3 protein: CAWPQERLSRSGNTIYF

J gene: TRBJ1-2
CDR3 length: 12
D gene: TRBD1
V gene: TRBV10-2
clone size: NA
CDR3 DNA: TGCGCCAGCACGGGACAGAACTATGGCTACACCTTC
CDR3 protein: CASTGQNYGYTF

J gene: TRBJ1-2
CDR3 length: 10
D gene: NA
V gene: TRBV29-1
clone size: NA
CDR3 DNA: TGCAGCGTACAGGGTTCTGGCTACACCTTC
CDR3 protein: CSVQGSGYTF

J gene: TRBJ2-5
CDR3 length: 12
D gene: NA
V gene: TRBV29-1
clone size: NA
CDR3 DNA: TGCAGCGTTGAGGATGGGTTGGAGACCCAGTACTTC
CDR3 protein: CSVEDGLETQYF

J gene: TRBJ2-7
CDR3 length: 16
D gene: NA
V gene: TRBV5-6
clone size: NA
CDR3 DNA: TGTGCCAGCAGCCCCCCAGCGGTTTGGTCACCCTACGAGCAGTACTTC
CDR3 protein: CASSPPAVWSPYEQYF

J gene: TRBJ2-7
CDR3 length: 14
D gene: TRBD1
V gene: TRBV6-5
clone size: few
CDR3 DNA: TGTGCCAGCAGTTACGATCAGGGGGCGCCTGAGCAGTACTTC
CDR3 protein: CASSYDQGAPEQYF

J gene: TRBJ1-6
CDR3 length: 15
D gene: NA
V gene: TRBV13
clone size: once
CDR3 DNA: TGTGCCAGCAGCAACCTAGGGGCAGAAGGGTCACCCCTCCACTTT
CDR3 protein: CASSNLGAEGSPLHF

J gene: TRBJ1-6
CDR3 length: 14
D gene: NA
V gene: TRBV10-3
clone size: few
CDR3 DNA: TGTGCCAGTGAAGAGGGACTGATTAATTCACCCCTCCACTTT
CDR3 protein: CASEEGLINSPLHF

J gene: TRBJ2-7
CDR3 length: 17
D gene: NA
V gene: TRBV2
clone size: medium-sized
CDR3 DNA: TGTGCCAGCAGTGAGGGTTCTAGGACAACCTCCCCCTACGAGCAGTACTTC
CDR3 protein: CASSEGSRTTSPYEQYF

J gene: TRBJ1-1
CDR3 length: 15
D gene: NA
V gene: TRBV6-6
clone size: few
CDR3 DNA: TGTGCCAGCAGTTTTCGCGAGGAGGGAGTCAACCAGGCTTTCTTT
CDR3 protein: CASSFREEGVNQAFF

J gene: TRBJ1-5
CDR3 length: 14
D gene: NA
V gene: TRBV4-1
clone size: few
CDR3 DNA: TGCGCCAGCAGCCGCGAGAGTAGCAATCAGCCCCAGCATTTT
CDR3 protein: CASSRESSNQPQHF

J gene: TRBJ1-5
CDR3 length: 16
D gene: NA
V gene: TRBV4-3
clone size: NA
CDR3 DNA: TGCGCCAGCAGCCAAGATATGGGTATCGGCAATCAGCCCCAGCATTTT
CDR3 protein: CASSQDMGIGNQPQHF

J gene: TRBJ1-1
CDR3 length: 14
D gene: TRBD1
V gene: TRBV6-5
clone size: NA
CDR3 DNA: TGTGCCAGCAGACCAACAGGGGTGAACACTGAAGCTTTCTTT
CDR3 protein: CASRPTGVNTEAFF

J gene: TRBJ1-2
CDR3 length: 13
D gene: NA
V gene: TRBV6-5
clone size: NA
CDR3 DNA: TGTGCCAGCAGTCCGATAATGGGCTATGGCTACACCTTC
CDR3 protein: CASSPIMGYGYTF

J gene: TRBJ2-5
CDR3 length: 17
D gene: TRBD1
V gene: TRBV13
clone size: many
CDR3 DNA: TGTGCCAGCAGCCAGGATGGACAGGGCGGGGCTTTAGAGACCCAGTACTTC
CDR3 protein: CASSQDGQGGALETQYF

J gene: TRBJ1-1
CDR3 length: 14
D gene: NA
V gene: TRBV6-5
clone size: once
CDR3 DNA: TGTGCCAGCAGTTACGCCAGCCTGAACACTGAAGCTTTCTTT
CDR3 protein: CASSYASLNTEAFF

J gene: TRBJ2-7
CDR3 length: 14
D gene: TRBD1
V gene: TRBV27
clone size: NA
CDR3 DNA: TGTGCCAGCCGCCCGGGGACAGGGGGCTACGAGCAGTACTTC
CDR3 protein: CASRPGTGGYEQYF

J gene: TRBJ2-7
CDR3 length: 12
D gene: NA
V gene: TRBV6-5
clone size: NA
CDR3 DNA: TGTGCCAGCAGCTCTGACATTTACGAGCAGTACTTC
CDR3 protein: CASSSDIYEQYF

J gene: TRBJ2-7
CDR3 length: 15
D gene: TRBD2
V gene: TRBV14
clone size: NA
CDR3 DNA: TGTGCCAGCAGCCACGGGACTAGCGGGGGATACGAGCAGTACTTC
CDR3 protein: CASSHGTSGGYEQYF

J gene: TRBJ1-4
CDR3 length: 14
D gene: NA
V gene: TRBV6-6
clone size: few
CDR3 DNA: TGTGCCAGCAGTCCGACAGCAACTAATGAAAAACTGTTTTTT
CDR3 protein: CASSPTATNEKLFF

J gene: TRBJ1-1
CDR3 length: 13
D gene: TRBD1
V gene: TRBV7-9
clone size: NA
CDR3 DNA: TGTGCCAGCCCAAGGGACAGCTTCACTGAAGCTTTCTTT
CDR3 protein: CASPRDSFTEAFF

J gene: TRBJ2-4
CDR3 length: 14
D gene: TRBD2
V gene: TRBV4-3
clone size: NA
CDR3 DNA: TGCGCCAGCAGCCAAGATCGGGAGGGAAACATTCAGTACTTC
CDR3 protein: CASSQDREGNIQYF

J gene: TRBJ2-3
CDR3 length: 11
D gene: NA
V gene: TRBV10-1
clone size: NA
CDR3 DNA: TGCGCCAGCAGCCAGGGAGAGACGCAGTATTTT
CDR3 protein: CASSQGETQYF

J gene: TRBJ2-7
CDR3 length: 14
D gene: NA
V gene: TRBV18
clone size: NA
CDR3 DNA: TGTGCCAGCTCACAGGGGAGCTTACCCTACGAGCAGTACTTC
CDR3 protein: CASSQGSLPYEQYF

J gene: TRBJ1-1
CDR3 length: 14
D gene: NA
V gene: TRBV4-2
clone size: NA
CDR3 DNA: TGTGCCAGCAGCCAAGATAGAGAAAGACCTGAAGCTTTCTTT
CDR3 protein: CASSQDRERPEAFF

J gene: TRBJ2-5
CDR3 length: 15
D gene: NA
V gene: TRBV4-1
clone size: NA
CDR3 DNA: TGCGCCAGCAGCTCCCGGGACGGAGCGCAAGAGACCCAGTACTTC
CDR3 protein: CASSSRDGAQETQYF

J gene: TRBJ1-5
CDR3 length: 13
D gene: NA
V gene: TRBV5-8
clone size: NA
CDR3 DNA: TGTGCCAGCACCCTGGACGGTAATCAGCCCCAGCATTTT
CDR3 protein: CASTLDGNQPQHF

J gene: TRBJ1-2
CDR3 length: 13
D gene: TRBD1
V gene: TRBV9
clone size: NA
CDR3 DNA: TGTGCCAGCAGGGCGGGGACAGGCGATGGCTACACCTTC
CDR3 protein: CASRAGTGDGYTF

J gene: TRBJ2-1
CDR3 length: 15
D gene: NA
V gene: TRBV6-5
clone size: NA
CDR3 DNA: TGTGCCAGCAGTTACGGACCGGACCTGGGGAATGAGCAGTTCTTC
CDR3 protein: CASSYGPDLGNEQFF

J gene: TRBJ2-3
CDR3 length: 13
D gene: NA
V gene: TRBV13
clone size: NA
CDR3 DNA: TGTGCCAGCAGCCCGGGGTCCTCCTATACGCAGTATTTT
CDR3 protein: CASSPGSSYTQYF

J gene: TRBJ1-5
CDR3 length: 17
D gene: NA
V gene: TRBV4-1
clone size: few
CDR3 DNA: TGCGCCAGCAGCCAAGATTTTCCGGGGGAAGGCAATCAGCCCCAGCATTTT
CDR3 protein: CASSQDFPGEGNQPQHF

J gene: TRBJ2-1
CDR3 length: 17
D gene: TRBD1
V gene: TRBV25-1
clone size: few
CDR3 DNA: TGTGCCAGCAGTGAATATATGGGGACAGGGGCAGGCAATGAGCAGTTCTTC
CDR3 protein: CASSEYMGTGAGNEQFF

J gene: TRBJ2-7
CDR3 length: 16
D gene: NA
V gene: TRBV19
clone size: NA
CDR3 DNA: TGTGCCAGTAGCGGCCAGGCAGTATTGACAACCTACGAGCAGTACTTC
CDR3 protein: CASSGQAVLTTYEQYF

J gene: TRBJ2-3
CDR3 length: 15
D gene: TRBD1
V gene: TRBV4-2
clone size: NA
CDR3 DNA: TGTGCCAGCAGCCAAACAGGGGGCGTGACAGATACGCAGTATTTT
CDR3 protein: CASSQTGGVTDTQYF

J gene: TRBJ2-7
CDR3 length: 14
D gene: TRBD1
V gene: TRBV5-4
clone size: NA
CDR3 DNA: TGTGCCAGCAGCTTGGGAGACAGGGGGCACGAGCAGTGCTTC
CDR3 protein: CASSLGDRGHEQCF

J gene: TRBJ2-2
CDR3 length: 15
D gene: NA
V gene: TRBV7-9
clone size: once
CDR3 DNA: TGTGCCAGCAGCTTTCTCCCCCAACGCACCGGGGAGCTGTTTTTT
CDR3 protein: CASSFLPQRTGELFF

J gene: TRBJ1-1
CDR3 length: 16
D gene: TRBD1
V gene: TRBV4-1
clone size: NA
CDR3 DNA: TGCGCCAGCAGCCAAGGAGGACAGGGGATTATCACTGAAGCTTTCTTT
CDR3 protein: CASSQGGQGIITEAFF